This T cell receptor (beta chain) was recorded in a study of OX40 agonist ivuxolimab in advanced cancers. For the study at large: Ivuxolimab, an agonist antibody against OX40 (CD134), was given to patients.

Germline V lookup: CDR1 SGDLS, CDR2 YYNGEE. The ends lost 7 bases at V and 7 bases at J; junction bases unmatched: 12. The CDR3 totals 14 residues. The study, taken as a whole, reports: Normalized T-cell clonal expansion was also low in some nonresponders.

On this clone itself: Its specificity is not known.

Some clones are missing from TCRdb's copy, which holds only in-frame ones; the method was immunoSEQ multiplex PCR. The sample lists around 62,000 clones, roughly 76% occurring once. The sample here was CD4+ or CD8+ T cells sorted from blood, taken in a trial of the OX40 agonist ivuxolimab. The chain recombines TRBV9 with TRBJ1-1, with 8 bases fitting TRBD1. The clonotype originates from an adult with an advanced solid tumor such as melanoma, head and neck, liver or kidney cancer. The CDR3 DNA is TGTGCCAGCTCGGGAACAGGGGGGTATAATGAAGCTTTCTTT. As protein: CASSGTGGYNEAFF.